The source of this T cell receptor beta chain is a study of T cell responses to AZD1222 COVID-19 vaccine (dated by TCRdb to 2020 to 2022). Background on the whole study: AZD1222 recipients with second doses at about 4 weeks or about 12 weeks were pooled, because spike-specific TCR depth and breadth did not differ between schedules. Enrollment into the trials was organized by age into subgroups of 18-55, 56-69 and 70-plus years, and those subgroups contained approximately 150, 30 and 60 TCR-sequenced participants, respectively. A total of under 250 trial participants underwent TCR sequencing, of whom roughly 210 had received two doses of AZD1222 and about 26 had received two doses of the MenACWY control vaccine. Beyond this particular receptor, the publication reports: Participants were mostly white British, with more females than males. The authors suggested clonal diversity may have been underestimated. Only five or six AZD1222 recipients were SARS-CoV-2 seropositive at baseline, limiting conclusions about previously exposed vaccinees. Because no samples from the day 14 peak response were available, repertoires could be characterized only after the peak T cell response. After two AZD1222 doses, spike-specific TCR breadth and depth were significantly higher than at day 0 and than in MenACWY recipients. Nearly half of unique spike-specific TCRs reportedly recognized epitopes outside regions mutated in the B.1.351 and B.1.1.7 variants. In the small 56-69-year group, the increase in depth fell short of significance, most likely because of low power. Vaccine-associated CD4 TCRs spanned the whole spike protein, with dominant responses in regions 160-218 and 743-854.

Inclusive of the bounding cysteine and phenylalanine, the CDR3 is 13 residues long. Only the CDR3 DNA is retained, 39 bases long and in frame from the first base. For CDR1 and CDR2, the germline V gene lists SQVTM and ANQGSEA. Trimmed from V: 6 bases; trimmed from J: 0 bases; junction bases lacking a gene match: 2. In light of the paper, this sample's time point label describes: baseline before first vaccination. Vaccinee samples came from UK trials COV001 and COV002, including a single-blind randomized controlled phase 2/3 trial of AZD1222 (ChAdOx1 nCoV-19) in healthy adults. Trial participant PBMC samples were collected at day 0 and day 28 after the second dose for TCRbeta chain sequencing. The CDR3 regions of human TCRbeta chains were analyzed by immunosequencing. As for how the authors treated the data: Repertoire TCRs were checked for matches against a reference library of SARS-CoV-2-specific TCRs that had been generated using the MIRA antigen-specificity platform. Breadth was defined as the fraction of unique TCRs that were SARS-CoV-2-associated, and depth was defined as the fraction of total T cells that were SARS-CoV-2-associated. Using the MIRA data, every spike-specific TCR was mapped to the spike region that the TCR reacted to and assigned to either a CD4 or a CD8 class. Log10-transformed breadth and depth values were compared by one-way ANOVA with Sidak's multiple comparisons tests. TCRdb obtained this table from immuneACCESS and retained in-frame rearrangements with V and J assigned. These tables miss some clones; where compared with another copy, unresolved V genes account for less than half of the shortfall, and the remainder is unexplained. The V and J calls and clone size were taken over from that table, and D and trimming were inferred from the DNA. In all, the sample holds over 100,000 clones, and around 87% of those were seen once. Jointly, the top ten make up 9.5% to 15% of the sample.

In regard to this clone: Its cognate antigen has yet to be identified. Base qualities are not at hand, and no much larger clone is one base apart.

The sequencing here drew on peripheral blood, taken on day 0 of AZD1222 vaccination. The origin of this receptor is an adult in good health. The chain was built from TRBV29-1 and TRBJ1-2; a stretch of 9 junction bases matches TRBD1. CDR3 sequence: CSVDRGSNYGYTF. The DNA sequence is TGCAGCGTGGACAGGGGTTCTAACTATGGCTACACCTTC.